These 25 T cell receptor beta chains were all obtained from the same sample, sequenced in a study of cytomegalovirus exposure and HLA in healthy donors (dated by TCRdb to the late 2010s). Receptor amplification or capture employed the immunoSEQ multiplex PCR assay. For the multiplex PCR, a mixture combining 60 forward primers for TCR Vbeta segments and 13 reverse primers for TCR Jbeta segments was used. TCRdb carries this immuneACCESS record with in-frame sequences only. Its versions omit some clonotypes, under half of them owing to an unresolved V gene in the studies checked, with the rest unexplained. The sample profile shows around 65,000 clones; 55% to 75% of them were found once. The ten largest clones add up to roughly 17% of the sample. The sequencing sample was made of PBMCs. The source of these receptors is a man in his forties or fifties in good health and CMV-seropositive.

This clone was seen only once. This rearrangement joins TRBV7-8 to TRBJ2-1; D is unresolved. The V end was cut by 1 base, the J end by 6 bases, with 7 bases between. Germline loops: CDR1 SGHVS, CDR2 FQNEAQ. The CDR3 contains 13 residues. CDR3 DNA sequence: TGTGCCAGCAGCTTAGTCGGGTCCAATGAGCAGTTCTTC. This translates into CASSLVGSNEQFF.

The chain carries TRBV4-2 and TRBJ2-3; TRBD2 matches at 14 bases. CDR1 is LGHNA and CDR2 is YNFKEQ in the germline V gene. This CDR3 spans 17 amino acids. Trimming at V came to 1 base and at J to 9 bases, leaving 9 bases not matched to a gene. The CDR3 coding sequence is TGTGCCAGCAGCCAAGCGTCCACCGGGACTAGCGGGGGAACGCAGTATTTT. It codes for CASSQASTGTSGGTQYF.

On this clone itself: At one of its ends the junction is not consistent with the germline gene, which may arise from a read error. This chain connects TRBV7-9 to TRBJ2-7; D perhaps matches TRBD1 (5 bases). CDR1 is SEHNR, CDR2 FQNEAQ, per germline (reference sequence). There are 15 residues in the CDR3. CDR3 nucleotides: TGTTCCAGCTCGGCCCCCCCTCAGGGTACCTACGAGCAGTACTTC. Translated, it gives CSSSAPPQGTYEQYF.

The chain is built from TRBV9 and TRBJ1-5; D not certain. Trimming shortened V by 0 bases and J by 0 bases, and 7 bases separated the two germline ends. CDR1 SGDLS and CDR2 YYNGEE come from the germline V gene. The CDR3 is made up of 15 amino acids. CDR3 DNA sequence: TGTGCCAGCAGCGTAGATGGCTTTAGCAATCAGCCCCAGCATTTT. It codes for CASSVDGFSNQPQHF.

The chain combines TRBV7-8 with TRBJ2-1; 13 bases agree with TRBD2. Trimming removed 4 bases from V and 8 bases from J; junction bases left unmatched: 11. This CDR3 region has 17 residues. The germline gives CDR1 SGHVS, CDR2 FQNEAQ. The CDR3 spells CASSYRGLAGDRDEQFF. As DNA, the CDR3 is TGTGCCAGCAGCTATCGTGGACTAGCGGGGGATAGGGATGAGCAGTTCTTC.

In its sample, this clone was seen once. The V gene is TRBV5-6, the J gene TRBJ1-1, with 9 bases that match TRBD1. V dropped 0 bases and J dropped 6; count of bases not matched to a gene: 6. CDR1 and CDR2 (germline): SGHDT, YYEEEE. The CDR3 loop spans 15 amino acids. Written as DNA, the CDR3 is TGTGCCAGCAGCTTGGCCGGGACAGGGATCTCTGAAGCTTTCTTT. It yields the protein CASSLAGTGISEAFF.

This clone was detected only a few times. The rearrangement links TRBV10-1 to TRBJ2-3, with 9 bases matching TRBD1. This CDR3 is 16 amino acids long. V gave up 6 bases and J gave up 1 base; unmatched junction bases: 8. Germline V lookup: CDR1 WNHNN, CDR2 SYGVQD (reference sequence). CDR3 region: CASRTTGGCGTDTQYF. The CDR3 DNA reads TGCGCCAGCAGAACCACAGGGGGCTGTGGCACAGATACGCAGTATTTT.

The rearrangement joins TRBV4-3 to TRBJ2-4; TRBD1 matches 9 bases. The CDR3 consists of 17 residues. Germline CDR1 LGHNA, CDR2 YSLEER. V trimming: 4 bases; J trimming: 5 bases; junction bases outside the gene matches: 12. This CDR3 reads CASSRERTTGGQNIQYF. CDR3 in DNA: TGCGCCAGCAGCCGAGAACGAACTACAGGGGGCCAAAACATTCAGTACTTC.

The chain has TRBV5-1 and TRBJ2-3, with 7 bases identical to TRBD1. V was pared by 1 base and J by 5 bases, with 4 bases of the junction left unmatched. In germline, CDR1 is SGHRS, CDR2 YFSETQ. CDR3 length: 14 residues. In DNA, the CDR3 is TGCGCCAGCAGCTTGTCCTCAGGGGGAGATACGCAGTATTTT. It specifies CASSLSSGGDTQYF.

The chain links TRBV12-5 to TRBJ2-5; tentatively, D is TRBD1 (5 bases). There are 14 residues in the CDR3. V was clipped by 4 bases and J by 1 base, with 10 bases between them. Germline V lookup: CDR1 LGHNT, CDR2 FRNRAP. Here the CDR3 DNA reads TGTGCTAGTGGTTCTTCAACAGGCCAAGAGACCCAGTACTTC. It is translated as CASGSSTGQETQYF.

The V and J genes are TRBV19 and TRBJ2-1; 7 nucleotides line up with TRBD1. Trimming cost V 3 bases and J 7 bases; bases outside gene matches: 15. The CDR3 is 17 residues long. The germline V gene encodes CDR1 LNHDA and CDR2 SQIVND (reference sequence). The CDR3 spells CASSIGGGQAGQNEQFF. The CDR3, as DNA: TGTGCCAGTAGTATTGGGGGTGGACAGGCTGGACAAAATGAGCAGTTCTTC. Full variable domain (remainder filled in from reference TRBV19 and TRBJ2-1): DGGITQSPKYLFRKEGQNVTLSCEQNLNHDAMYWYRQDPGQGLRLIYYSQIVNDFQKGDIAEGYSVSREKKESFPLTVTSAQKNPTAFYLCASSIGGGQAGQNEQFFGPGTRLTVL.

This chain connects TRBV20-1 to TRBJ1-2; D is unclear. The germline V and J ends were trimmed by 5 bases and 8 bases, with 12 bases remaining between them. Per germline, CDR1 DFQATT and CDR2 SNEGSKA (reference sequence). The CDR3 consists of 11 residues. The CDR3 region is CSAHPREGYTF. The CDR3 DNA is TGCAGTGCTCACCCCCGGGAAGGCTACACCTTC.

V gene TRBV4-3 combines with J gene TRBJ1-4; weak D call: TRBD1 (5 bases). V was clipped by 1 base and J by 7 bases, with 13 bases between them. CDR3 length: 15 residues. Germline loops: CDR1 LGHNA, CDR2 YSLEER. The CDR3 loop reads CASSQARDDGEKLFF. The CDR3 DNA follows: TGCGCCAGCAGCCAAGCCAGGGATGATGGTGAAAAACTGTTTTTT.

The chain is built from TRBV6-1 and TRBJ2-1; TRBD2 matches 14 bases. The junction had 5 bases not matched to a gene; V was cut back by 6 bases and J by 10 bases. This CDR3 spans 14 amino acids. Germline V gene lookup returns CDR1 MNHNS and CDR2 SASEGT. The CDR3 region is CASRGWTSGGEQFF. The CDR3 DNA follows: TGTGCCAGCAGGGGTTGGACTAGCGGGGGGGAGCAGTTCTTC.

V usage is TRBV15 and J usage is TRBJ2-7; a possible D gene is TRBD2 (6 bases). The CDR3 consists of 15 residues. Germline V gene sequence: CDR1 LNHNV, CDR2 YYDKDF (reference sequence). Trimming stripped 3 bases from V and 0 bases from J, with 12 bases between. The CDR3 protein is CATSSRMGGSYEQYF. The CDR3 DNA reads as TGTGCCACCAGCAGCAGGATGGGAGGCTCCTACGAGCAGTACTTC.

The genes are TRBV27 and TRBJ2-3; 9 bases fit TRBD1. Germline CDR1 is MNHEY and CDR2 is SMNVEV (reference sequence). J was trimmed by 5 bases and V by 1 base; bases with no gene match: 4. The CDR3 consists of 15 residues. CDR3 in amino acids: CASSLWDRVQDTQYF. In DNA form, the CDR3 reads TGTGCCAGCAGTTTATGGGACAGGGTTCAAGATACGCAGTATTTT.

The chain is built from TRBV5-1 and TRBJ1-3, with 9 bases matching TRBD1. V trimming: 5 bases; J trimming: 8 bases; junction bases outside the gene matches: 8. Germline lookup yields CDR1 SGHRS and CDR2 YFSETQ. This CDR3 has 14 residues. The CDR3 loop is CASSFGDRADTIYF. Written as DNA, the CDR3 is TGCGCCAGCAGTTTTGGGGACAGGGCGGACACCATATATTTT. The full variable domain, rest sourced from reference TRBV5-1 and TRBJ1-3, is KAGVTQTPRYLIKTRGQQVTLSCSPISGHRSVSWYQQTPGQGLQFLFEYFSETQRNKGNFPGRFSGRQFSNSRSEMNVSTLELGDSALYLCASSFGDRADTIYFGEGSWLTVV.

This chain uses TRBV30 with TRBJ1-2; TRBD1 agrees at 9 bases. The CDR3 spans 15 residues. Germline CDR1 is GTSNPN and CDR2 is SVGIG (reference sequence). J lost 4 bases, V lost 3 bases, and 9 bases had no gene match. The CDR3 DNA sequence: TGTGCCTGGAGAATACACCGGGACAGGGCCTATGGCTACACCTTC. This codes for CAWRIHRDRAYGYTF.

The chain combines TRBV18 with TRBJ2-7; TRBD1 aligns across 8 bases. CDR3 length equals 14 residues. CDR1 and CDR2 (germline): KGHSH, LQKENI. V trimming: 4 bases; J trimming: 6 bases; junction bases outside the gene matches: 8. The chain's CDR3 is CASSQGTGFLEQYF. The CDR3 coding sequence is TGTGCCAGCTCACAAGGGACAGGTTTCCTCGAGCAGTACTTC.

As DNA, the CDR3 is TGTGCCAGCAGCTCCGGGGAGACCCAGTACTTC. It yields the protein CASSSGETQYF. This chain links TRBV7-2 with TRBJ2-5; D uncertain. Germline V CDR1 and CDR2: SGHTA, FQGNSA. V lost 4 bases and J 5 bases, leaving 5 bases between the germline ends. The length of the CDR3 is 11 residues.

This clone was picked up a small number of times. The V and J genes are TRBV7-9 and TRBJ2-5; 7 nucleotides agree with TRBD2. J lost 5 bases, V lost 6 bases, and 6 bases had no gene match. CDR3 size: 13 residues. Looked up from germline, CDR1 is SEHNR and CDR2 is FQNEAQ (reference sequence). This CDR3 is CASSLAGVETQYF. The DNA of the CDR3 is TGTGCCAGCAGTCTGGCGGGGGTGGAGACCCAGTACTTC.

The chain links TRBV18 to TRBJ2-2; 7 nucleotides align to TRBD1. The germline V gene has CDR1 KGHSH and CDR2 LQKENI. CDR3 length: 15 residues. V shed 3 bases and J 2 bases; nucleotides not matched to a gene: 3. The CDR3 here is CASSPRGGNTGELFF. The CDR3 nucleotides are TGTGCCAGCTCACCGCGAGGGGGCAACACCGGGGAGCTGTTTTTT. The variable domain in full, completed from reference TRBV18 and TRBJ2-2, reads NAGVMQNPRHLVRRRGQEARLRCSPMKGHSHVYWYRQLPEEGLKFMVYLQKENIIDESGMPKERFSAEFPKEGPSILRIQQVVRGDSAAYFCASSPRGGNTGELFFGEGSRLTVL.

V and J are TRBV4-3 and TRBJ1-4, with 7 bases that match TRBD1. V dropped 0 bases and J dropped 16; count of bases not matched to a gene: 5. In germline, CDR1 is LGHNA, CDR2 YSLEER. The CDR3 is 12 amino acids. CDR3 DNA: TGCGCCAGCAGCCAAGATAGGGACAGAAGGTTTTTT. Protein sequence: CASSQDRDRRFF.

The CDR3 is CSTGTGEVRGQFF. The CDR3 coding sequence is TGCAGTACCGGGACAGGGGAGGTTCGAGGGCAGTTCTTC. This chain connects TRBV29-1 to TRBJ2-1, with 10 positions matching TRBD1. The germline CDR1 and CDR2 sequences are SQVTM and ANQGSEA. The CDR3 runs 13 residues.

V gene TRBV25-1 combines with J gene TRBJ2-5, with D perhaps matching TRBD2 (6 bases). The CDR3 consists of 16 residues. CDR1 is MGHDK and CDR2 is SYGVNS in the germline V gene. Trimming stripped 4 bases from V and 11 bases from J, with 26 bases between. This CDR3 is CASSGVRAGGIGEQYF. The CDR3 region has the DNA TGTGCCAGCAGTGGTGTAAGGGCAGGAGGGATCGGTGAGCAGTACTTC.